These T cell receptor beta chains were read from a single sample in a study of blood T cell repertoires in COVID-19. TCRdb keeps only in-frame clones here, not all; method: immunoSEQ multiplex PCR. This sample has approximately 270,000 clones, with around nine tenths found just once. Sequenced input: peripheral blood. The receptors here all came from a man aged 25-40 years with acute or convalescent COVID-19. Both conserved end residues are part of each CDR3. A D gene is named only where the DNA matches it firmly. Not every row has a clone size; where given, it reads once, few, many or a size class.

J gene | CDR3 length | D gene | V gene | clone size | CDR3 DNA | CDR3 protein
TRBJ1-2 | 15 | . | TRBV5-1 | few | TGCGCCAGCAGCTCCATCCGGGGGAATGGCGGGGGCTACACCTTC | CASSSIRGNGGGYTF
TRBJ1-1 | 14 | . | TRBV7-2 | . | TGTGCCAGCAGCTATGGGAGAATCGGAACTGAAGCTTTCTTT | CASSYGRIGTEAFF
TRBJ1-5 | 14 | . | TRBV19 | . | TGTGCCAGTAGTATCAGAAGGGGCGATCAGCCCCAGCATTTT | CASSIRRGDQPQHF
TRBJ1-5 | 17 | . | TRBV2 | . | TGTGCCAGCAGTGAAGGGGAGACACTCCGAGTGCATCAGCCCCAGCATTTT | CASSEGETLRVHQPQHF
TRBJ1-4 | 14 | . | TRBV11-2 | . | TGTGCCAGCAGCTTAGGTGACGGGTATGAAAAACTGTTTTTT | CASSLGDGYEKLFF
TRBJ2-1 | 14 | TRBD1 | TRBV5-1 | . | TGCGCCAGCAGCCCGCGACAGGGGAACAATGAGCAGTTCTTC | CASSPRQGNNEQFF
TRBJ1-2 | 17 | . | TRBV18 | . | TGTGCCAGCTCACCTATCCCTGAATCCACAGTGGACTATGGCTACACCTTC | CASSPIPESTVDYGYTF
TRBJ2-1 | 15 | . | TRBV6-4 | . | TGTGCCAGCAGTGAATACTGGACAGCCACGAATGAGCAGTTCTTC | CASSEYWTATNEQFF
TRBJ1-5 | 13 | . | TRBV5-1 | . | TGCGCCAGCAGCTTTTCAACTCAGGGGCCCCAGCATTTT | CASSFSTQGPQHF
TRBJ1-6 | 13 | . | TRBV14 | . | TGTGCCAGCAGCTCATACAGGGTTTCACCCCTCCACTTT | CASSSYRVSPLHF
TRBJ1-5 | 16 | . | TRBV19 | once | TGTGCCAGTAGTACACTTTCAGGTTTAGGGGCGCAGCCCCAGCATTTT | CASSTLSGLGAQPQHF
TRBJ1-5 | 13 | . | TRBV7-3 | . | TGTGCCAGCAGCTTAGGGCCCAATCAGCCCCAGCATTTT | CASSLGPNQPQHF
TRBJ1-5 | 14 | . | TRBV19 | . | TGTGCCAGTAGTATTAGGAGGGGTCCAACACCCCAGCATTTT | CASSIRRGPTPQHF
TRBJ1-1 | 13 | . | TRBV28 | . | TGCGCCAGCAGTTTAATGAGTAACACTGAAGCTTTCTTT | CASSLMSNTEAFF
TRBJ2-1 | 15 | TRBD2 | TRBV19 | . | TGTGCCAGTTCCAAAACTAGCGGGAACCACAATGAGCAGTTCTTC | CASSKTSGNHNEQFF
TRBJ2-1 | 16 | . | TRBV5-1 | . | TGCGCCAGCAGCTTGACACACAGCACGGCTTACAATGAGCAGTTCTTC | CASSLTHSTAYNEQFF
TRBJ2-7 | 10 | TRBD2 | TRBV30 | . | TGTGCCTGGAGCGGGGGGGAGCAGTACTTC | CAWSGGEQYF
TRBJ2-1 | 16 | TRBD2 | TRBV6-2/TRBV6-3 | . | TGTGCCAGCAGTTACTCGTGGAGCGGGATGTATAATGAGCAGTTCTTC | CASSYSWSGMYNEQFF
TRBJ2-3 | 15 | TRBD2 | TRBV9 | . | TGTGCCAGCAGCTCTGGACTAGCGGGAACAGATACGCAGTATTTT | CASSSGLAGTDTQYF
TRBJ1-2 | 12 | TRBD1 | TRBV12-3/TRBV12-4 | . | TGTGCCAGCAGTACAGGGGCGGGAGGCTACACCTTC | CASSTGAGGYTF
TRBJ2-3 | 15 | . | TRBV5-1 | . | TGCGCCAGCAGCCCTCCGACAGGTGCCACAGATACGCAGTATTTT | CASSPPTGATDTQYF
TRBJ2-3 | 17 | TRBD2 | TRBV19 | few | TGTGCCAGTAGTATAGCTTATAGCGGGGGGGGCACAGATACGCAGTATTTT | CASSIAYSGGGTDTQYF
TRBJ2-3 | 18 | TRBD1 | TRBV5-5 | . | TGTGCCAGCAGCTCCCGACAGGGGGCGTCCCTAAACACAGATACGCAGTATTTT | CASSSRQGASLNTDTQYF
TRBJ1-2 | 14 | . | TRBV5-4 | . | TGTGCCAGCAGCTTAAAAGAGATAAACTATGGCTACACCTTC | CASSLKEINYGYTF
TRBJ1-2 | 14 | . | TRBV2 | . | TGTGCCAGCAGTGGTCGACAAGCTAACTATGGCTACACCTTC | CASSGRQANYGYTF
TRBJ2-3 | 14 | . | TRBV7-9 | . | TGTGCCAGCACCGCTAGACTTCTCACAGATACGCAGTATTTT | CASTARLLTDTQYF
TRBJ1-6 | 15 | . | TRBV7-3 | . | TGTGCCAGCAGCTTAGGGGGCAGGAATCAGTCACCCCTCCACTTT | CASSLGGRNQSPLHF
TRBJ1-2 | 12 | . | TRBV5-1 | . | TGCGCCAGCAGATATGATAGGGGGGGCTACACCTTC | CASRYDRGGYTF
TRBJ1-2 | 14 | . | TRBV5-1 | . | TGCGCCAGCACCTGGGGCAGGGCGGACTATGGCTACACCTTC | CASTWGRADYGYTF
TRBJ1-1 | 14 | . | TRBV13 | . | TGTGCCAGCAGCTTGGGCAGGGGGAACACTGAAGCTTTCTTT | CASSLGRGNTEAFF
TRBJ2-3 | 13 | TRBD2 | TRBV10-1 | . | TGCGCCAGCCCCGGGCAGCGGGAAGATACGCAGTATTTT | CASPGQREDTQYF
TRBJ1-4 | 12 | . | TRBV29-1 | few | TGCAGCGTTGGAGCAGGGCGGGAAAAACTGTTTTTT | CSVGAGREKLFF
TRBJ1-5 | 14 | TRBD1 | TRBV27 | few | TGTGCCAGCAGTTTAGGACAGGGGAATCAGCCCCAGCATTTT | CASSLGQGNQPQHF
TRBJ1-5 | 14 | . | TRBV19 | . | TGTGCCAGTACTCCTAGACAGTACAATCAGCCCCAGCATTTT | CASTPRQYNQPQHF
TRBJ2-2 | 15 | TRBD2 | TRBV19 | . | TGTGCCAGTACCTATAGCGGGGGATATACCGGGGAGCTGTTTTTT | CASTYSGGYTGELFF
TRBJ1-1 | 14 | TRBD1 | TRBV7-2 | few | TGTGCCAGCAGCTTAGCCGGGACAGTTACTGAAGCTTTCTTT | CASSLAGTVTEAFF
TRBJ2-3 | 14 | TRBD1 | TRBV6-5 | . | TGTGCCAGCAGTCCACAGGGGGGCACAGATACGCAGTATTTT | CASSPQGGTDTQYF